This TCR beta chain was found in a study of radiation and T cells in renal cell carcinoma. Turning to the study itself: Nephrectomy followed 15 Gy stereotactic body radiation by 4 weeks. The study's findings and limits: Top tumor clonotypes rose in blood 2 weeks post-radiation, then contracted.

In the case of this clone: Antigen specificity is unknown.

This sample's time point: blood 2 weeks post-SBRT. The treatment is: 15 Gy SBRT to primary tumor, nephrectomy 4 weeks later. After SBRT, blood was collected at 2 and 4 weeks, plus baseline. TCRdb's copy holds only in-frame clones and misses some; the assay was immunoSEQ multiplex PCR. This sample has some 130,000 clones, with approximately 80% found just once. Looked up from germline, CDR1 is KGHSH and CDR2 is LQKENI. CDR3 length: 14 residues. The V segment lost 4 bases and the J segment 3 bases; nucleotides outside the gene matches: 4. Sample: blood, taken from a patient whose treatment included radiotherapy and nephrectomy. This receptor was taken from a woman aged 60 to 75 with renal cell carcinoma. The chain employs TRBV18 and TRBJ1-1; 8 positions agree with TRBD1. The CDR3 reads CASSRMTGDTEAFF. The CDR3 bases are TGTGCCAGCTCACGAATGACAGGGGACACTGAAGCTTTCTTT.